Described below is a single TCR beta chain sequence and its context. TCRdb's table, derived via immunoSEQ multiplex PCR, lists solely in-frame clones and lacks some. The sample yields about 79,000 clones, approximately 80% seen once. Autoimmune disease history or systemic immunosuppression barred patients. The sample comes from a study of OX40 agonist ivuxolimab in advanced cancers. Study information: The study gave patients intravenous ivuxolimab at 0.01 to 10 mg/kg every 2 weeks.

In germline, CDR1 is MNHEY, CDR2 SVGAGI. Deletions cut 2 bases from V and 5 bases from J, with 15 bases between. This CDR3 comprises 16 residues. The chain links TRBV6-5 to TRBJ2-2; the D call may be TRBD1 or TRBD2 (5 bases each). The clonotype comes from an adult with an advanced solid tumor such as melanoma, head and neck, liver or kidney cancer. The specimen was CD4+ or CD8+ T cells sorted from blood, collected in a trial of the OX40 agonist ivuxolimab. The CDR3 sequence: CASSYRGSGGTGELFF. CDR3 DNA sequence: TGTGCCAGCAGTTACAGGGGAAGTGGAGGAACCGGGGAGCTGTTTTTT.